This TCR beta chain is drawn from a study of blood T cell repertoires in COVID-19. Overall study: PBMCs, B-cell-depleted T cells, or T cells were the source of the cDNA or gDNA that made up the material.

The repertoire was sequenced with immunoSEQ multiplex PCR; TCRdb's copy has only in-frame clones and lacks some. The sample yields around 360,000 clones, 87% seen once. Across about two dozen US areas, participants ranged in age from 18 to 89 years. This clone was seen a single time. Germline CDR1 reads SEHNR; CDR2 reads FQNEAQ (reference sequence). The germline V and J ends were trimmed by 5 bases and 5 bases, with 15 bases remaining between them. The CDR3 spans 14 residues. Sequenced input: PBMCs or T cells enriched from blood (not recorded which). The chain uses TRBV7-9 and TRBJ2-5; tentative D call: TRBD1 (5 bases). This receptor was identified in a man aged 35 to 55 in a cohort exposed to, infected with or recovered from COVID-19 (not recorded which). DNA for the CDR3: TGTGCCAGCAGCCCCGAAGACAGTGAGGAGACCCAGTACTTC. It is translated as CASSPEDSEETQYF.